Listed below are T cell receptor beta chains from one sample, sequenced in a study of cytomegalovirus exposure and HLA in healthy donors. Assay used: immunoSEQ multiplex PCR; TCRdb lists only in-frame clones, some missing. This repertoire shows over 95,000 clones, 65% to 85% found once; its top ten account for about 2.7%. The sample taken for sequencing was PBMCs. These receptor sequences come from a woman in her late teens or twenties in good health and CMV-seronegative. The CDR3 runs from the conserved cysteine through the conserved F or W. The D gene is left open where the match is weak. Clone size is given for some rows only: seen once, a few or many times, or a class if the clone is expanded.

J gene | V gene | clone size | D gene | CDR3 protein | CDR3 DNA
TRBJ1-2 | TRBV5-6 | NA | NA | CASSLYTAGASDYTF | TGTGCCAGCAGCTTGTACACGGCAGGGGCATCTGACTACACCTTC
TRBJ1-4 | TRBV7-2 | once | TRBD1 | CASSLRTGNEKLFF | TGTGCCAGCAGCCTAAGGACAGGGAATGAAAAACTGTTTTTT
TRBJ2-7 | TRBV6-5 | NA | NA | CASRRDSYEQYF | TGTGCCAGCAGAAGAGACAGCTACGAGCAGTACTTC
TRBJ2-7 | TRBV7-8 | few | NA | CASSLGRRQFSYEQYF | TGTGCCAGCAGCTTGGGGCGAAGACAGTTTTCCTACGAGCAGTACTTC
TRBJ1-2 | TRBV27 | few | NA | CASSSQTANYGYTF | TGTGCCAGCAGTTCGCAGACAGCTAACTATGGCTACACCTTC
TRBJ1-1 | TRBV11-3 | NA | NA | CASSFLGAPSRSTEAFF | TGTGCCAGCAGCTTTTTGGGGGCCCCCTCTAGGAGCACTGAAGCTTTCTTT
TRBJ1-2 | TRBV6-5 | few | NA | CASSERYRNYGYTF | TGTGCCAGCAGCGAGCGGTACCGGAACTATGGCTACACCTTC
TRBJ1-3 | TRBV21-1 | NA | NA | CASSIPRGGARGNTIYF | TGTGCCAGCAGCATCCCTCGGGGGGGGGCGCGGGGAAACACCATATATTTT
TRBJ2-3 | TRBV9 | few | TRBD1 | CASSPSPRRQGADTQYF | TGTGCCAGCAGCCCGAGCCCCCGGAGACAGGGCGCAGATACGCAGTATTTT
TRBJ2-7 | TRBV19 | NA | TRBD2 | CASSTGLAGGYEQYF | TGTGCCAGTAGTACCGGACTAGCGGGAGGATACGAGCAGTACTTC
TRBJ2-5 | TRBV7-2 | NA | TRBD2 | CASSFQAGGRETQYF | TGTGCCAGCAGCTTCCAAGCGGGGGGTCGCGAGACCCAGTACTTC
TRBJ1-2 | TRBV4-1 | few | NA | CASSQDRGYTF | TGCGCCAGCAGCCAAGATAGAGGATACACCTTC
TRBJ1-1 | TRBV7-9 | NA | NA | CSSSLDTTEAFF | TGTTCCAGCAGCCTTGACACCACTGAAGCTTTCTTT
TRBJ1-4 | TRBV7-9 | NA | NA | CASSLADREGLFF | TGTGCCAGCAGCCTCGCGGACCGAGAGGGACTGTTTTTT
TRBJ2-3 | TRBV7-2 | NA | NA | CASSLGTSTDTQYF | TGTGCCAGCAGCTTAGGGACTAGCACAGATACGCAGTATTTT
TRBJ1-1 | TRBV11-2 | NA | TRBD1 | CASSSEQGWKAFF | TGTGCCAGCAGCTCAGAACAGGGGTGGAAAGCTTTCTTT
TRBJ1-5 | TRBV6-1 | few | NA | CASSEVGGSGQPQHF | TGTGCCAGCAGTGAAGTCGGGGGGTCAGGGCAGCCCCAGCATTTT
TRBJ1-5 | TRBV19 | NA | NA | CASSPPGGNQPQHF | TGTGCCAGTAGTCCGCCAGGGGGCAATCAGCCCCAGCATTTT
TRBJ2-1 | TRBV15 | NA | TRBD2 | CATSRDLTSGDNEQFF | TGTGCCACCAGCAGAGATTTAACTAGCGGGGATAATGAGCAGTTCTTC
TRBJ2-1 | TRBV7-8 | NA | NA | CASSRRDNEQFF | TGTGCCAGCAGCCGACGGGACAATGAGCAGTTCTTC
TRBJ2-2 | TRBV19 | NA | TRBD1 | CASNRGGRSTGELFF | TGTGCCAGTAATAGAGGGGGCAGGAGCACCGGGGAGCTGTTTTTT
TRBJ2-7 | TRBV7-9 | NA | TRBD2 | CASSVGSGVNEQYF | TGTGCCAGCAGCGTCGGTAGCGGGGTCAACGAGCAGTACTTC
TRBJ2-3 | TRBV6-5 | few | NA | CATNRGGTQYF | TGTGCCACCAATCGGGGTGGGACGCAGTATTTT
TRBJ1-2 | TRBV27 | NA | TRBD1 | CASSFTTGQGYYGYTF | TGTGCCAGCAGTTTCACCACGGGACAGGGATACTATGGCTACACCTTC
TRBJ1-1 | TRBV5-1 | NA | TRBD1 | CASSLDRGVGTEAFF | TGCGCCAGCAGCTTGGACAGGGGGGTGGGAACTGAAGCTTTCTTT
TRBJ2-2 | TRBV5-1 | NA | TRBD1 | CASSLLGQGTGELFF | TGCGCCAGCAGCTTGTTGGGACAGGGAACCGGGGAGCTGTTTTTT
TRBJ1-1 | TRBV7-2 | NA | NA | CASSFSAGNTEAFF | TGTGCCAGCAGCTTTTCGGCAGGAAACACTGAAGCTTTCTTT
TRBJ1-5 | TRBV2 | once | NA | CASSERGLSNQPQHF | TGTGCCAGCAGTGAAAGAGGGCTTAGCAATCAGCCCCAGCATTTT
TRBJ1-1 | TRBV11-2 | NA | TRBD1 | CASSVGQGLANTEAFF | TGTGCCAGCAGCGTGGGACAGGGTCTCGCCAACACTGAAGCTTTCTTT
TRBJ2-1 | TRBV27 | once | TRBD2 | CASRSYFSSGGMNEQFF | TGTGCCAGCAGATCATACTTCTCTAGCGGGGGGATGAATGAGCAGTTCTTC
TRBJ1-6 | TRBV4-3 | NA | NA | CASSQEGRPSSPLHF | TGCGCCAGCAGCCAAGAAGGCAGGCCTTCCTCACCCCTCCACTTT
TRBJ2-5 | TRBV5-1 | NA | NA | CASSKMDFQETQYF | TGCGCCAGCAGCAAAATGGACTTCCAAGAGACCCAGTACTTC
TRBJ2-1 | TRBV27 | NA | TRBD1 | CASSSRGFFNEQFF | TGTGCCAGCAGTTCCAGGGGGTTTTTTAATGAGCAGTTCTTC
TRBJ1-1 | TRBV4-1 | once | NA | CASSLGGARPNTEAFF | TGCGCCAGCAGCCTCGGGGGGGCAAGGCCAAACACTGAAGCTTTCTTT
TRBJ2-5 | TRBV28 | NA | TRBD2 | CASSFRGGAGGYF | TGTGCCAGCAGTTTCCGCGGGGGGGCAGGGGGGTACTTC
TRBJ1-4 | TRBV6-5 | NA | NA | CASSYSGLKGVEKLFF | TGTGCCAGCAGTTACTCGGGCCTAAAAGGGGTCGAAAAACTGTTTTTT